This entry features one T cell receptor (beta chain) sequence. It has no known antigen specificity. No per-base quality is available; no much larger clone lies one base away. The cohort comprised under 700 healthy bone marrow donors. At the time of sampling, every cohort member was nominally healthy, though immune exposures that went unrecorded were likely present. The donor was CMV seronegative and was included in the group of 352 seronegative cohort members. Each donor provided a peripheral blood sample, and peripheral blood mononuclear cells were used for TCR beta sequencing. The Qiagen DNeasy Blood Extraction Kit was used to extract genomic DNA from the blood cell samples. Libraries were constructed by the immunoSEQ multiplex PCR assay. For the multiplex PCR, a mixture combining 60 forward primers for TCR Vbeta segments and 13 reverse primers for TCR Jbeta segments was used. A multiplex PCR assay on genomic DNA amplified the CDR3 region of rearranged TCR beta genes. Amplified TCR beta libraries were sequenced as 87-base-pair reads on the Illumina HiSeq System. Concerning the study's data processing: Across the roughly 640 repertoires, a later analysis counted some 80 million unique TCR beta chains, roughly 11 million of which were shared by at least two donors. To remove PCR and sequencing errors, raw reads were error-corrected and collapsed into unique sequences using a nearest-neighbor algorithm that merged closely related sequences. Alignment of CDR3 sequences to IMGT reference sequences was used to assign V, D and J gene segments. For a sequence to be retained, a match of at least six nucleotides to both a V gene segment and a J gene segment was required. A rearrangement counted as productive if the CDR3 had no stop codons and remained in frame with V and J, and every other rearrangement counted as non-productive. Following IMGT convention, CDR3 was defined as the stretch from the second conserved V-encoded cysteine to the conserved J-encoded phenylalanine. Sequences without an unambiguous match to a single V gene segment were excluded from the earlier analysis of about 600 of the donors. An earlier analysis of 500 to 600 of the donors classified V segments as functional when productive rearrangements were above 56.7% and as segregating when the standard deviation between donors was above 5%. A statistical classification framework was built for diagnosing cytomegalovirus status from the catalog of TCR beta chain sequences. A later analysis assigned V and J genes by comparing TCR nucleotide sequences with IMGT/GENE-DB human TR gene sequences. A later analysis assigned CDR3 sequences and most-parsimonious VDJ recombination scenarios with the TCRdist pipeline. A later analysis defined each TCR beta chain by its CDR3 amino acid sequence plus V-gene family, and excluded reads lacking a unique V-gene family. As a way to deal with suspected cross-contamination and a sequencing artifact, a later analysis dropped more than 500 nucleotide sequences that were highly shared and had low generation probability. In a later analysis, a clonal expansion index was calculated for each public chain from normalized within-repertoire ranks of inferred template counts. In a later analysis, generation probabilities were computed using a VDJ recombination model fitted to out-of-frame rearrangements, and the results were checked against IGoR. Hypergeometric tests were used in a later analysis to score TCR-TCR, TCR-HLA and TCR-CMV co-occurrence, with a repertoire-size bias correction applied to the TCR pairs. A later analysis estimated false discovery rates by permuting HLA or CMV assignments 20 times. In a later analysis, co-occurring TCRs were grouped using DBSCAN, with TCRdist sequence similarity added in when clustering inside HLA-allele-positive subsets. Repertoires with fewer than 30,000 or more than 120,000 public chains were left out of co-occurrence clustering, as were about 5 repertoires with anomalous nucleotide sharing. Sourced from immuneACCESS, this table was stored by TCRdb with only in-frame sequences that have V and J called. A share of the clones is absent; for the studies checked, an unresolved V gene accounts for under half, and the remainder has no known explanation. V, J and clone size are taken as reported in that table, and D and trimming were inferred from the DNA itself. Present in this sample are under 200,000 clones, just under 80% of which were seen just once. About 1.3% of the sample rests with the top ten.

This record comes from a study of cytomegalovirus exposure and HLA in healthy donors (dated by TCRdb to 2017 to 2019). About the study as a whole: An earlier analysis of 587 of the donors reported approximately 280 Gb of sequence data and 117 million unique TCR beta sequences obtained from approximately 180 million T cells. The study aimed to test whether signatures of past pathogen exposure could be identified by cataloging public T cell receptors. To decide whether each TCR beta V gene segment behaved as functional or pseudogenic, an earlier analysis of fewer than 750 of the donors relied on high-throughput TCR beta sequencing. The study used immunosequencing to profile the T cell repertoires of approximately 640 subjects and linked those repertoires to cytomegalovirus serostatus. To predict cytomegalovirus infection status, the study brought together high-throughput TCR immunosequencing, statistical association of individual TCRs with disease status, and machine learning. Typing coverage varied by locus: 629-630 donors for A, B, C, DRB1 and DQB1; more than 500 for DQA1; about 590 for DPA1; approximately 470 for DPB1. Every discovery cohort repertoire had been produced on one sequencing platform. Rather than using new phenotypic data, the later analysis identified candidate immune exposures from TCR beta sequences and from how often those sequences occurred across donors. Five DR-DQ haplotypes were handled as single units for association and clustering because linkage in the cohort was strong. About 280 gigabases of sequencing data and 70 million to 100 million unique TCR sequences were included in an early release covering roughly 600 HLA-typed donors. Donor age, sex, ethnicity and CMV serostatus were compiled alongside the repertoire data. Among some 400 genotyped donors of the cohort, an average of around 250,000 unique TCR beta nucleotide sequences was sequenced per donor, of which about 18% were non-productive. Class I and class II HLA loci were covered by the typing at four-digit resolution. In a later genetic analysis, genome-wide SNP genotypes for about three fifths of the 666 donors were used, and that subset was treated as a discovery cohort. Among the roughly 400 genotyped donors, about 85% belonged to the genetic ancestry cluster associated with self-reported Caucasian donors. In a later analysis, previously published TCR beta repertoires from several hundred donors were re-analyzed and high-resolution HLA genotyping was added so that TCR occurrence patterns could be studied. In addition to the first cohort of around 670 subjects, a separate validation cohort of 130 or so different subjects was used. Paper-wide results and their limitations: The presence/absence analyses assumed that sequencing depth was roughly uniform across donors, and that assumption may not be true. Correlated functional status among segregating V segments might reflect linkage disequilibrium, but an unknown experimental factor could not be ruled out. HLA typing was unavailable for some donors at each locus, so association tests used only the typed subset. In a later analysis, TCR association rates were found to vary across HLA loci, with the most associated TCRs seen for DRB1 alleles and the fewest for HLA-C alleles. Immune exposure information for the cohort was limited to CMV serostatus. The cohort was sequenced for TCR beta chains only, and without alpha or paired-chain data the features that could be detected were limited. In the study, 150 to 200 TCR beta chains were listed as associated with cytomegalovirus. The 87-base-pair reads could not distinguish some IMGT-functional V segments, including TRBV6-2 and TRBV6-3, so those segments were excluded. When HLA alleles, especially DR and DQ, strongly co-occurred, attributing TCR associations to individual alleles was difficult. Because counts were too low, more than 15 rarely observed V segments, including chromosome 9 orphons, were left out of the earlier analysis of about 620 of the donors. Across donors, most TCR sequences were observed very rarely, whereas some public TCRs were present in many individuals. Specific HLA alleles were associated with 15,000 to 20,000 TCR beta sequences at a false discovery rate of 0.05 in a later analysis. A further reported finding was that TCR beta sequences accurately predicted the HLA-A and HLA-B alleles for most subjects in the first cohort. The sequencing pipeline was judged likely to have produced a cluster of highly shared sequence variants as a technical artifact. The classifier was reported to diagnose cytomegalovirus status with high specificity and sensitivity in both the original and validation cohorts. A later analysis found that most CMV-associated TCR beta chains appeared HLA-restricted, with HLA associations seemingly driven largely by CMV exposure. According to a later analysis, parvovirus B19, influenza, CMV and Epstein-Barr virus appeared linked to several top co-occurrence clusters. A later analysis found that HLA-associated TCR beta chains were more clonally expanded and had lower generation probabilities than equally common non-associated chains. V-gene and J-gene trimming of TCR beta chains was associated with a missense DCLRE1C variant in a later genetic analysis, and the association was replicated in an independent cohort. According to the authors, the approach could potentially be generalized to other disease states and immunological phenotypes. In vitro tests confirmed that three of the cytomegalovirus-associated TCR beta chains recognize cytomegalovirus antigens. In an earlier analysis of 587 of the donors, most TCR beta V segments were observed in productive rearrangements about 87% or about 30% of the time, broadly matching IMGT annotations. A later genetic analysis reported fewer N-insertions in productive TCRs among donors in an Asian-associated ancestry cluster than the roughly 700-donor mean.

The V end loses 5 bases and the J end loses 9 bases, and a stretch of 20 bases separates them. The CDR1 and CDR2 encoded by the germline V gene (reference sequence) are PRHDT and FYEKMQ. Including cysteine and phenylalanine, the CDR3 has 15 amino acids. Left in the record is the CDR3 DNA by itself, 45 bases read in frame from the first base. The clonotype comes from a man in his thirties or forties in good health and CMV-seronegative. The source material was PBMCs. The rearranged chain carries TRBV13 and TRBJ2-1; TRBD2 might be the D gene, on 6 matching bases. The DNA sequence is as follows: TGTGCCAGCAGCCTACCCCCGGACTACGGCGTTGAGCAGTTCTTC. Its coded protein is CASSLPPDYGVEQFF.